This TCR beta chain emerged from a study of cytomegalovirus exposure and HLA in healthy donors. Overall study findings and caveats: A list of 150 or so TCR beta chains associated with cytomegalovirus was given. Researchers reported from a later analysis that most CMV-associated TCR beta chains appeared HLA-restricted. 87-base-pair reads could not separate some V segments, including TRBV6-2 and TRBV6-3. The study carried out a later analysis of TCR beta sequences. It associated around 17,000 of them with specific HLA alleles at a false discovery rate of 0.05.

About this clone: Its antigen is currently unknown.

The V gene's germline CDR1 is LNHNV and CDR2 YYDKDF (reference sequence). V was pared by 1 base and J by 7 bases, with 20 bases between. This CDR3 has 17 amino acids. The PCR used 60 Vbeta and 13 Jbeta primers. Clones were read by immunoSEQ multiplex PCR, and TCRdb kept only the in-frame ones, dropping some. This table has around 200,000 clones, roughly 76% appearing once. The TCR sequence derives from a man aged 35-49 years in good health and CMV-seropositive. Sequenced sample: PBMCs. The chain recombines TRBV15 with TRBJ1-3, with a possible D match to TRBD1 (6 bases). Here the CDR3 reads CATSRGPGQQGSNTIYF. In DNA, the CDR3 is TGTGCCACCAGCAGAGGTCCGGGGCAACAGGGAAGTAACACCATATATTTT.